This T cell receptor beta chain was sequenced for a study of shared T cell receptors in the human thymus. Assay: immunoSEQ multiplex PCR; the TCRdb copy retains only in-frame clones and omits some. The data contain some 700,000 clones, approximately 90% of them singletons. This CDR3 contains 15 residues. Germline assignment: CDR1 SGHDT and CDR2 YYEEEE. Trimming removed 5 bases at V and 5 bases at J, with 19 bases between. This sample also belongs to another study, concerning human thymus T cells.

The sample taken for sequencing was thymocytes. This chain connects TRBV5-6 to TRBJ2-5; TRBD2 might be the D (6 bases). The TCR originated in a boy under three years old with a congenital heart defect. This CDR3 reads CASRPGDPGSETQYF. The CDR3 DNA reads TGTGCCAGCAGGCCGGGGGATCCAGGGTCCGAGACCCAGTACTTC. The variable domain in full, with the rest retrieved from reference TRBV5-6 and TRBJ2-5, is DAGVTQSPTHLIKTRGQQVTLRCSPKSGHDTVSWYQQALGQGPQFIFQYYEEEERQRGNFPDRFSGHQFPNYSSELNVNALLLGDSALYLCASRPGDPGSETQYFGPGTRLLVL.